The clone carrying this TCR beta chain was seen more than once but under ten times. The antigen remains unidentified. This entry comes from a study of T cells in localized non-small cell lung cancer. The study, taken as a whole, reports: It was uninvolved adjacent lung that showed the highest T cell clonality, exceeding tumor. In adjacent lung, a median about 50 of the top 100 tumor clones were found.

Germline CDR1 MNHNS, CDR2 SASEGT. Trimming removed 4 bases from V and 13 bases from J, with 25 bases in between. The CDR3 extends over 16 amino acids. The table came from immunoSEQ multiplex PCR; TCRdb's copy has only in-frame clones and leaves some out. The sample comprises roughly 38,000 clones, about 88% of which are singletons, and about 3.5% rests with the top ten. V is TRBV6-1 and J is TRBJ1-4; D is undetermined. The TCR was taken from a man aged 18 to 55 with stage I lung adenocarcinoma. The sample here was peripheral blood, taken before any cancer treatment. The CDR3 coding sequence is TGTGCCAGCAGTGCCCTAAAGGATGAAAATAGGAACGGACTGTTTTTT. Amino acid sequence: CASSALKDENRNGLFF.